What follows is one T cell receptor (beta chain) and its context. Germline V CDR1 and CDR2: MDHEN, SYDVKM. This CDR3 region has 11 residues. V was trimmed by 6 bases and J by 3 bases, leaving 6 bases between them. This record comes from a study of CD8 T cells in Susac syndrome. It was with random hexamers that about 0.45 to 1 ug RNA was reverse transcribed. The amplification used immunoSEQ multiplex PCR on TCR beta CDR3; it spanned 54 Vbeta and 13 Jbeta. TCRdb itself ran the immunoSEQ multiplex PCR reads through MiXCR, one entry per CDR3 protein. The table shows 200,000 or so distinct CDR3 sequences, with over 90% occurring only once.

The clonotype comes from a human donor with multiple sclerosis. V is TRBV28 and J is TRBJ2-7, with no clear D. The sequenced material came from CD4+ T cells from PBMCs. CDR3 in DNA: TGTGCCAGCAGAGGGTACTACGAGCAGTACTTC. Translating it yields CASRGYYEQYF.